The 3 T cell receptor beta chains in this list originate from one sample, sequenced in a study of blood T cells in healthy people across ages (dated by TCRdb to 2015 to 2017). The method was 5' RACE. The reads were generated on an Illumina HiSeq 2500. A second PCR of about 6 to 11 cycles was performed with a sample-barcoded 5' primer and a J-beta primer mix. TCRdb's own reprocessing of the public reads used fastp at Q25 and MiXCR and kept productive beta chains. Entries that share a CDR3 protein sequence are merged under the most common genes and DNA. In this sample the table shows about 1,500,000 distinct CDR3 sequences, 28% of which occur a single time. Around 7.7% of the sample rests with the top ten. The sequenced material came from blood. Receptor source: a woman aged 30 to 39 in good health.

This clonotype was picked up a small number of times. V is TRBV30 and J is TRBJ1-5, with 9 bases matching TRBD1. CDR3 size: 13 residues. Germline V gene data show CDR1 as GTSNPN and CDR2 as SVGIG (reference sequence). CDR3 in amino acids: CAAGTGLSQPQHF. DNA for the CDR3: TGTGCGGCCGGGACAGGGCTAAGTCAGCCCCAGCATTTT.

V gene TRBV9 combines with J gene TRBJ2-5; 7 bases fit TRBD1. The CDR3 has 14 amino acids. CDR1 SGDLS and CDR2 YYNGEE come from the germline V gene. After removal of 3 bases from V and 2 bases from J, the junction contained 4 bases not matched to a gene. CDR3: CASSAGTEQETQYF. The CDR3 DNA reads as TGTGCCAGCAGCGCAGGGACAGAACAAGAGACCCAGTACTTC.

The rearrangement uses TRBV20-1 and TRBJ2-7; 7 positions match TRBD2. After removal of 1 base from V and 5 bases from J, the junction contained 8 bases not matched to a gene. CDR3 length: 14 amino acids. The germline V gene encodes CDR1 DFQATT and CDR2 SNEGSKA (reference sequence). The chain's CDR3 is CSARGRERWNEQYF. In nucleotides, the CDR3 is TGCAGTGCTAGAGGGCGGGAGAGATGGAACGAGCAGTACTTC.